The clone carrying this TCR beta chain was detected only once. Its antigen remains unknown. V was clipped by 10 bases and J by 1 base; unmatched bases: 9. The CDR3 length is 14 residues. Germline V lookup: CDR1 ENHRY, CDR2 SYGVKD. The donors were part of the validation cohort of roughly 110 subjects. That cohort was separate from the first cohort, which comprised 670 or so subjects. This specimen belongs to a study of cytomegalovirus exposure and HLA in healthy donors. Points from the study as a whole: Listed as cytomegalovirus-associated were 164 TCR beta chains. Cytomegalovirus status was reportedly diagnosed by the classifier with high sensitivity and specificity.

The repertoire was sequenced with immunoSEQ multiplex PCR; TCRdb's copy has only in-frame clones and lacks some. The sample records roughly 140,000 clones, 85% to 90% being singletons. The sample taken for sequencing was PBMCs. The receptor comes from a woman aged 18-29 years in good health and CMV-seropositive. This chain joins TRBV10-3 and TRBJ1-1; 7 positions match TRBD1. The CDR3 DNA follows: TGTGCCACCCGAGGAGACAGGGCGAACACTGAAGCTTTCTTT. Protein sequence: CATRGDRANTEAFF.